This entry is about one T cell receptor beta chain. The data were taken from a study of T cell responses to AZD1222 COVID-19 vaccine. Assay used: immunoSEQ multiplex PCR; TCRdb lists only in-frame clones, some missing. This sample has tens of thousands of clones, with 88% found just once. Here the sequenced sample was peripheral blood, taken 28 days after the second AZD1222 dose. The TCR originated in an adult who received the AZD1222 COVID-19 vaccine.

The CDR3 DNA sequence: TGCGCCAGCAGCGGACTAGCGCGCCGCACAGATACGCAGTATTTT. Translated, it gives CASSGLARRTDTQYF. The rearrangement joins TRBV10-2 to TRBJ2-3, with 9 bases aligning to TRBD2. The junction had 5 bases not matched to a gene; V was cut back by 6 bases and J by 1 base. This CDR3 contains 15 residues. CDR1 is WSHSY and CDR2 is SAAADI in the germline V gene.